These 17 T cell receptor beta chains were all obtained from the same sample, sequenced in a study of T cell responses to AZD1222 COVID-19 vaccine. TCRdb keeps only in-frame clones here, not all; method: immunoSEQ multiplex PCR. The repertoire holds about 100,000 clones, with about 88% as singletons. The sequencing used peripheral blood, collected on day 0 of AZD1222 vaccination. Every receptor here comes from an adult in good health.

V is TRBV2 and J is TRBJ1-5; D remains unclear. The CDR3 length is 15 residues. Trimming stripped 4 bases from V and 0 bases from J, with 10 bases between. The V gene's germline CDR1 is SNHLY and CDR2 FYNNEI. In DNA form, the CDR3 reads TGTGCCAGCAGTGGACAAATTAATAGCAATCAGCCCCAGCATTTT. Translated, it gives CASSGQINSNQPQHF. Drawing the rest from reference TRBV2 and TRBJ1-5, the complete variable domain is EPEVTQTPSHQVTQMGQEVILRCVPISNHLYFYWYRQILGQKVEFLVSFYNNEISEKSEIFDDQFSVERPDGSNFTLKIRSTKLEDSAMYFCASSGQINSNQPQHFGDGTRLSIL.

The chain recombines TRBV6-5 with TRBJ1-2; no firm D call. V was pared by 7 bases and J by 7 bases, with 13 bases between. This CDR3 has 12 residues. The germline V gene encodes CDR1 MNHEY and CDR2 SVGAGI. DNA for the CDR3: TGTGCCAGCACCCCCCAACCATTTGGCTACACCTTC. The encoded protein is CASTPQPFGYTF.

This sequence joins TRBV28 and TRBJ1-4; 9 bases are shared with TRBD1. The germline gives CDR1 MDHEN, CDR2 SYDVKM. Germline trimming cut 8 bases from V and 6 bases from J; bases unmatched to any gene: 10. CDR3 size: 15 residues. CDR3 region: CASRDRDLAHEKLFF. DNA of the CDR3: TGTGCCAGCCGGGACAGGGACCTCGCTCATGAAAAACTGTTTTTT.

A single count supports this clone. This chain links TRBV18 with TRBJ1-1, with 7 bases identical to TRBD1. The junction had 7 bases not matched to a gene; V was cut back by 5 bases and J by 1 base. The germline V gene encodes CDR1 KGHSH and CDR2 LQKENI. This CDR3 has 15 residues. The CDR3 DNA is TGTGCCAGCTCAGCGCAGGACAGGAGGAACACTGAAGCTTTCTTT. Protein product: CASSAQDRRNTEAFF.

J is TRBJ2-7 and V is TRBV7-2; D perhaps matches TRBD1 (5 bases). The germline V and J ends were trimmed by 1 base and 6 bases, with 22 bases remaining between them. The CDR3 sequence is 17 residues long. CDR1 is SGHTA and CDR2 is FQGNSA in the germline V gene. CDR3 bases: TGTGCCAGCAGCTTAGGACGCGAGACATGGGGCTTGGGCGAGCAGTACTTC. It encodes CASSLGRETWGLGEQYF.

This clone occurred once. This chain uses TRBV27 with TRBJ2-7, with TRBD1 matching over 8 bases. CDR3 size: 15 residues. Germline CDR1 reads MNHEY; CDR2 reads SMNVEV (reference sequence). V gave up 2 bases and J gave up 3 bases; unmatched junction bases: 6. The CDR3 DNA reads TGTGCCAGCAGTTTAGGACAGGGTGCAGGCTACGAGCAGTACTTC. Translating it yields CASSLGQGAGYEQYF.

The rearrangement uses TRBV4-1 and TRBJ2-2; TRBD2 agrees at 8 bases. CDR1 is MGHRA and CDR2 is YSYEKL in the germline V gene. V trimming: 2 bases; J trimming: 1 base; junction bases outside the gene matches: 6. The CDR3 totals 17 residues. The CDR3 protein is CASSQLGLGGNTGELFF. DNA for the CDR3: TGCGCCAGCAGCCAATTGGGACTAGGCGGGAACACCGGGGAGCTGTTTTTT.

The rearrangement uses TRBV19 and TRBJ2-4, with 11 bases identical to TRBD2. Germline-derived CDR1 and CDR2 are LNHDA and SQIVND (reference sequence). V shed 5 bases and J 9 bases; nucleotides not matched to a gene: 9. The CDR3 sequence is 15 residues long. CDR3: CASSATSGSQGIQYF. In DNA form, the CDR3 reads TGTGCCAGTAGTGCCACTAGCGGGAGTCAGGGCATTCAGTACTTC. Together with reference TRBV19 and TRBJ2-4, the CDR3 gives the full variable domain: DGGITQSPKYLFRKEGQNVTLSCEQNLNHDAMYWYRQDPGQGLRLIYYSQIVNDFQKGDIAEGYSVSREKKESFPLTVTSAQKNPTAFYLCASSATSGSQGIQYFGAGTRLSVL.

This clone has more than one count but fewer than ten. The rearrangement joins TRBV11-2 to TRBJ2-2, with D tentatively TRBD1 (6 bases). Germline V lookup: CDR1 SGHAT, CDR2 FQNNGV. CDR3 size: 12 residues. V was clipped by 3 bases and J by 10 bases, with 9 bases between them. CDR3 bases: TGTGCCAGCAGCTTTTCAGGGGCGGAGCTGTTTTTT. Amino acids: CASSFSGAELFF.

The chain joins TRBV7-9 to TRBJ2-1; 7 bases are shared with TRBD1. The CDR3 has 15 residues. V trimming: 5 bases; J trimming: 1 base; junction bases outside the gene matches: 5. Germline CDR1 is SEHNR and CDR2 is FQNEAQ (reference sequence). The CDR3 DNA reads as TGTGCCAGCAGCCCGACAGGGATTTCCTACAATGAGCAGTTCTTC. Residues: CASSPTGISYNEQFF.

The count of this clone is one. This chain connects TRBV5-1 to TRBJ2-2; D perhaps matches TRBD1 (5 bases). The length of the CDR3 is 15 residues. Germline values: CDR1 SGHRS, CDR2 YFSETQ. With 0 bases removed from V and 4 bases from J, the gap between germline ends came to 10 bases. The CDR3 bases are TGCGCCAGCAGCTTGGCGGGCCAGGGCACCGGGGAGCTGTTTTTT. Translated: CASSLAGQGTGELFF.

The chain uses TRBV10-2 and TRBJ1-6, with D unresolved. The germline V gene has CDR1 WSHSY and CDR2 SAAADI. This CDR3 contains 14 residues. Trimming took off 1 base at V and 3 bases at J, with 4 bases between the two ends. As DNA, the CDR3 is TGCGCCAGCAGTGAGTTTGGCTATAATTCACCCCTCCACTTT. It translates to CASSEFGYNSPLHF.

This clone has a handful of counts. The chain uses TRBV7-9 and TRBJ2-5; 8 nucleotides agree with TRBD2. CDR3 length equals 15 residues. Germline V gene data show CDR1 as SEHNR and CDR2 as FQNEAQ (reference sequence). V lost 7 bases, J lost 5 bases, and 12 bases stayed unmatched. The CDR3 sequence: CASTRGAASAETQYF. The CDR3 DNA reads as TGTGCCAGCACGCGGGGGGCGGCTAGCGCCGAGACCCAGTACTTC.

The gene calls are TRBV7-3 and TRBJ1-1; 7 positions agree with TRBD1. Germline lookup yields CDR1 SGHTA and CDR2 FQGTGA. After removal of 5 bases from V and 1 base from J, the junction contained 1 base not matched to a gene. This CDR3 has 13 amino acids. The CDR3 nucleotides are TGTGCCAGCAGCCGGGACAGGAACACTGAAGCTTTCTTT. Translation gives CASSRDRNTEAFF.

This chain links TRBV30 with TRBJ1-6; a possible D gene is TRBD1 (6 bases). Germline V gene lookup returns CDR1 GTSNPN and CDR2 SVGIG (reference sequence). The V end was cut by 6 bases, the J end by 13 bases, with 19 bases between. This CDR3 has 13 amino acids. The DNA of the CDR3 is TGTGCCTGCACCGGACAGACAGCGGGGCCCCTCCACTTT. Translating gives CACTGQTAGPLHF.

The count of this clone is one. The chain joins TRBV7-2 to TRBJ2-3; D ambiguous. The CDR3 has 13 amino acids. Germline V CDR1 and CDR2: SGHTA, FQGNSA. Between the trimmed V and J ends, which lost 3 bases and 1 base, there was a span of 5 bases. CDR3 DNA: TGTGCCAGCAGCTTTTCCGGCACAGATACGCAGTATTTT. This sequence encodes CASSFSGTDTQYF.

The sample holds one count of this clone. The CDR3 coding sequence is TGTGCCAGCAGCCCTCCCCGGGACGCATACGAGCAGTACTTC. This encodes CASSPPRDAYEQYF. This chain links TRBV11-3 with TRBJ2-7, with D tentatively TRBD1 or TRBD2 (5 bases each). The germline V gene encodes CDR1 SGHNT and CDR2 YENEEA. Trimming cost V 5 bases and J 4 bases, with 15 bases left between them. The CDR3 consists of 14 residues.